This TCR beta chain was observed in a study of blood T cell repertoires in COVID-19 (dated by TCRdb to about 2020). At the level of the whole study: Samples from collaborators originated in the United States, Italy and Spain and spanned both the acute and convalescent phases of COVID-19. The material from the prospective study consisted of cDNA or gDNA derived from T cells, B-cell-depleted T cells, or PBMCs. Deeply sampled blood TCRbeta repertoires from subjects exposed to, actively infected with, or recovered from COVID-19 were included in the dataset. The repertoires were released in a freely available public database intended as a resource for research on the immune response to SARS-CoV-2. Samples came from the ongoing ImmuneRACE study (first 160 participants) plus 1,254 subjects from 6 global collaborators. The sample metadata nearly always contained a de-identified subject ID, COVID-19 status, age in years and sex. Where available, HLA class I and class II types were obtained from metadata supplied by the sample provider rather than from assay-based typing.

The CDR3 contains 15 residues, cysteine and phenylalanine counted. Only the CDR3 DNA stays, 45 bases, in frame from base 1. V loses 5 bases, J loses 2 bases, and the germline ends lie 15 bases apart. The germline V gene (reference sequence) yields SEHNR for CDR1 and FQNEAQ for CDR2. The collaborating institutions used their own protocols to collect whole blood in K2EDTA tubes. Collaborator samples were shipped for TCRbeta analysis as frozen whole blood, isolated PBMCs, or DNA extracted from either sample type. Overall results and qualifications from the work: Clinical and demographic metadata were provided uncurated, with the amount varying by source and participant.

As regards this clone: Its target antigen remains unknown. Nothing much larger sits one base from this clone, and base qualities are not available.

The immunoSEQ Assay, a bias-controlled multiplex PCR, was used to amplify TCRbeta CDR3 regions from genomic DNA. Per the authors' processing: The number of nucleated cells in each sample was estimated by amplification of reference gene primers within the assay. To quantify the absolute abundance of each unique TCRbeta CDR3 rearrangement, sequence reads were collapsed and filtered. For each sample, productive Simpson clonality was calculated as the square root of Simpson's diversity index across productive rearrangements. TCRdb retrieved this table from immuneACCESS and kept in-frame rearrangements only. Not all clones are present; in checked studies, unresolved V genes account for under half, and no reason is known for the remainder. V and J calls plus clone size are reproduced from that table; the DNA served to infer D and trimming. The sample has about 270,000 clones on record, about four fifths of them singletons. Less than 4% of the sample belongs to the ten largest clones.

The chain couples TRBV7-9 to TRBJ2-5; a tentative D call is TRBD1 (6 bases match). This sequence was found in a woman aged 18-29 years with acute or convalescent COVID-19. Sequenced material: peripheral blood. At the DNA level, the sequence is TGTGCCAGCAGCCCCCCGACAGGAGAACAAGAGACCCAGTACTTC. Its protein reads: CASSPPTGEQETQYF.